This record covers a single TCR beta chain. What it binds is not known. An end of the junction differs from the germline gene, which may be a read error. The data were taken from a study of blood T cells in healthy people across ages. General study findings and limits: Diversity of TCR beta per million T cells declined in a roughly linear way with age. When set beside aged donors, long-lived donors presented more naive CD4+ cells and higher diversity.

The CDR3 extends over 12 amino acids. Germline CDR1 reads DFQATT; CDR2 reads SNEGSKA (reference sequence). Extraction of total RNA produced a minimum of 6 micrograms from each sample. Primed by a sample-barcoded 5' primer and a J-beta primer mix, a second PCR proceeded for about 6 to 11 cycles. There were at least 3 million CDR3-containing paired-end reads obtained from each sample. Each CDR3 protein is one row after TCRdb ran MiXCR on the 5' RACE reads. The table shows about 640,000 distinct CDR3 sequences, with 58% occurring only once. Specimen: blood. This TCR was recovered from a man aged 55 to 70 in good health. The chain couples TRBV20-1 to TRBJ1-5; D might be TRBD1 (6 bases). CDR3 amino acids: CSARTGNQSQHF. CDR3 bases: TGCAGTGCTAGAACAGGGAATCAGTCCCAGCATTTT.